This TCR beta chain was captured in a study of PD-1 blockade in classical Hodgkin lymphoma. Overall study: Patients were infused with nivolumab 3 mg/kg every 2 weeks.

Germline V lookup: CDR1 MNHEY, CDR2 SVGAGI. This CDR3 is 14 amino acids long. Trimming pared 4 bases from V and 6 bases from J, leaving 15 bases between. In every patient, relapse followed autologous stem cell transplantation, while exposure to brentuximab vedotin differed. Regarding this clone: Its matching antigen is unknown.

Overall study results and limits: As was reported, newly diagnosed patients showed lower baseline TCR diversity than healthy donors did. Newly diagnosed and completely responding patients shared comparable baseline diversity.

The assay was immunoSEQ multiplex PCR, and TCRdb's table has in-frame clones only and misses some. The sample lists 25,000 to 30,000 clones; 70% to 75% were seen once. The sequence came from a human donor with classical Hodgkin lymphoma. The sequenced sample was peripheral blood mononuclear cells (PBMCs), obtained before the second cycle of nivolumab. The rearrangement joins TRBV6-5 to TRBJ1-2, with D possibly being TRBD1 (6 bases). The CDR3 protein is CASSFSGEGNGYTF. DNA for the CDR3: TGTGCCAGCAGTTTTTCAGGGGAAGGCAATGGCTACACCTTC.